The rows below give T cell receptor beta chains drawn from one sample of a study of blood T cell repertoires in COVID-19. The repertoire was sequenced with immunoSEQ multiplex PCR; TCRdb's copy has only in-frame clones and lacks some. This sample has 25,000 to 30,000 clones, with approximately 81% found just once. Material for sequencing was peripheral blood. The receptors derive from a woman in her fifties or sixties with acute or convalescent COVID-19. The CDR3 runs from the conserved cysteine through the conserved F or W. The order of the fields is clone size, J gene, CDR3 length, V gene, D gene, CDR3 protein, CDR3 DNA. A D gene is named only where the DNA matches it firmly. Clone size appears in some rows only: once, few, many, or a class for an expanded clone.

NA TRBJ2-7 15 TRBV29-1 TRBD1 CSVSTPGQMTYEQYF TGCAGCGTTTCTACTCCGGGACAGATGACCTACGAGCAGTACTTC
NA TRBJ1-5 14 TRBV24-1 NA CATSDDRNNQPQHF TGTGCCACCAGTGACGACAGAAACAATCAGCCCCAGCATTTT
NA TRBJ1-1 15 TRBV18 TRBD1 CASSPGQGSRTEAFF TGTGCCAGCTCACCAGGACAGGGGAGTAGGACTGAAGCTTTCTTT
NA TRBJ2-1 14 TRBV29-1 TRBD1 CSVGPTGVGNEQFF TGCAGCGTTGGGCCCACAGGGGTCGGCAATGAGCAGTTCTTC
NA TRBJ1-6 14 TRBV9 NA CASSAQVGNSPLHF TGTGCCAGCAGCGCCCAGGTGGGCAATTCACCCCTCCACTTT
NA TRBJ2-1 16 TRBV5-4 TRBD2 CASSLVRGGASNEQFF TGTGCCAGCAGCTTGGTCCGCGGGGGGGCCAGTAATGAGCAGTTCTTC
NA TRBJ2-7 17 TRBV7-6 TRBD2 CASSPGLAGSATYEQYF TGTGCCAGCAGCCCGGGACTAGCGGGGTCGGCTACCTACGAGCAGTACTTC
NA TRBJ1-6 17 TRBV7-9 NA CASSLARGEGGNSPLHF TGTGCCAGCAGCTTAGCTCGGGGGGAAGGCGGTAATTCACCCCTCCACTTT
few TRBJ2-3 15 TRBV18 TRBD1 CASSIGQGATDTQYF TGTGCCAGCTCAATAGGACAGGGGGCAACAGATACGCAGTATTTT
NA TRBJ1-4 15 TRBV14 NA CASSPQGGVGEKLFF TGTGCCAGCAGCCCCCAAGGAGGGGTGGGTGAAAAACTGTTTTTT
few TRBJ1-5 13 TRBV30 NA CAWATRGDQPQHF TGTGCCTGGGCCACCCGGGGGGATCAGCCCCAGCATTTT
NA TRBJ2-1 18 TRBV9 TRBD2 CASSAGLAGAPYYNEQFF TGTGCCAGCAGCGCCGGACTAGCGGGGGCCCCCTACTACAATGAGCAGTTCTTC
NA TRBJ1-5 17 TRBV5-5 TRBD1 CASSYSYRDRVTQPQHF TGTGCCAGCAGCTATTCATATCGAGACAGGGTTACTCAGCCCCAGCATTTT
NA TRBJ1-1 17 TRBV20-1 NA CSASRLGRGSSETEAFF TGCAGTGCTAGTCGTCTGGGTCGGGGGTCGTCGGAGACTGAAGCTTTCTTT
NA TRBJ1-6 16 TRBV9 NA CASSGQVTGLNSPLHF TGTGCCAGCAGCGGACAAGTGACAGGACTTAATTCACCCCTCCACTTT
NA TRBJ1-6 14 TRBV5-6 TRBD1 CASSFDRGLSPLHF TGTGCCAGCAGCTTTGACAGGGGGCTTTCACCCCTCCACTTT
NA TRBJ2-2 15 TRBV30 TRBD1 CAWKGDRTGTGELFF TGTGCCTGGAAGGGGGATAGGACAGGGACCGGGGAGCTGTTTTTT
NA TRBJ2-2 16 TRBV29-1 TRBD1 CSVGTGGLMSTGELFF TGCAGCGTTGGAACAGGGGGCCTCATGTCGACCGGGGAGCTGTTTTTT
NA TRBJ1-5 13 TRBV29-1 NA CSVEAREGQPQHF TGCAGCGTTGAAGCCAGGGAGGGTCAGCCCCAGCATTTT
once TRBJ2-3 17 TRBV7-9 NA CASSRFGAGPSTDTQYF TGTGCCAGCAGCCGATTCGGGGCGGGACCTAGCACAGATACGCAGTATTTT
NA TRBJ1-2 13 TRBV18 NA CASSSLEADGYTF TGTGCCAGCTCATCCCTGGAGGCAGATGGCTACACCTTC
NA TRBJ2-3 15 TRBV20-1 NA CSASTRGTSTDTQYF TGCAGTGCTAGTACGCGGGGAACCAGCACAGATACGCAGTATTTT
NA TRBJ1-1 15 TRBV19 TRBD1 CASKGTGASGTEAFF TGTGCCAGTAAAGGGACAGGGGCCTCTGGGACTGAAGCTTTCTTT